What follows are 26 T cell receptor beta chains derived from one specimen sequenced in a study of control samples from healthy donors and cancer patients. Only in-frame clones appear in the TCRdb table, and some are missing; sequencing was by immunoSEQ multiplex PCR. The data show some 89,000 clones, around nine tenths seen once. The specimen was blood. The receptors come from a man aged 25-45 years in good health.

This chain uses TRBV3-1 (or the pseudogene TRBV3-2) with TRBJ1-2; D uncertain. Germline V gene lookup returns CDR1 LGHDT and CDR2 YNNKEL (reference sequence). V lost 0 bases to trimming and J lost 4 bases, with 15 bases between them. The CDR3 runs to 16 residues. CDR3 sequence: CASSQDGQAPSYGYTF. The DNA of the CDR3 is TGTGCCAGCAGCCAAGATGGCCAGGCCCCTAGCTATGGCTACACCTTC.

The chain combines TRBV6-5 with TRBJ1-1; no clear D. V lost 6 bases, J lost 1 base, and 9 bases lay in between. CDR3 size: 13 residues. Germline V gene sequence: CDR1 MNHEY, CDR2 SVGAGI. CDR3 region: CASRFGGNTEAFF. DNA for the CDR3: TGTGCCAGCAGGTTTGGTGGGAACACTGAAGCTTTCTTT.

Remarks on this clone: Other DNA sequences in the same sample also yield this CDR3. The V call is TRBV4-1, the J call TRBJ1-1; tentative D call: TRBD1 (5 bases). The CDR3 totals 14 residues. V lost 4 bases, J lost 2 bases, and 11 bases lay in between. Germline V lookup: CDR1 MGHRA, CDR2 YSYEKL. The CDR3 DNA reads TGCGCCAGCAGCCTTCTGGGGGGAAACACTGAAGCTTTCTTT. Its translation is CASSLLGGNTEAFF.

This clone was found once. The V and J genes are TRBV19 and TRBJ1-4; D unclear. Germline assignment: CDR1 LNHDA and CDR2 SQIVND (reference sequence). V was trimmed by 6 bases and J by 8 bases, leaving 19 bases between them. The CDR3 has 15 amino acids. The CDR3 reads CASRRAGSLEEKLFF. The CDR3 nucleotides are TGTGCCAGTAGAAGGGCGGGGTCTCTAGAGGAAAAACTGTTTTTT.

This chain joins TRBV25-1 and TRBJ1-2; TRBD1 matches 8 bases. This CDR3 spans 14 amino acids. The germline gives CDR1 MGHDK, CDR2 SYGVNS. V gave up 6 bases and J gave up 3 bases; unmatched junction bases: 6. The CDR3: CASRVDRGDYGYTF. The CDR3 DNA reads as TGTGCCAGCAGGGTCGACAGGGGAGACTATGGCTACACCTTC.

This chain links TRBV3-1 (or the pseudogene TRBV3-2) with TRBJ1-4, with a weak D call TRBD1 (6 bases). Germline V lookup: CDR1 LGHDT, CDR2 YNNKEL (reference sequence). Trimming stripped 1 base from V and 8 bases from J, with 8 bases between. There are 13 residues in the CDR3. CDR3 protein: CASSQGGGEKLFF. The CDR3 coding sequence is TGTGCCAGCAGCCAAGGAGGGGGAGAAAAACTGTTTTTT.

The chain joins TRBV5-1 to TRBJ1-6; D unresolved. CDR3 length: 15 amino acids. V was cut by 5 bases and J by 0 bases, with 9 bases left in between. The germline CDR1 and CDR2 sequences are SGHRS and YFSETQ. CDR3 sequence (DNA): TGCGCCAGCAGTGGGAAGGGCTCCTATAATTCACCCCTCCACTTT. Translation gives CASSGKGSYNSPLHF.

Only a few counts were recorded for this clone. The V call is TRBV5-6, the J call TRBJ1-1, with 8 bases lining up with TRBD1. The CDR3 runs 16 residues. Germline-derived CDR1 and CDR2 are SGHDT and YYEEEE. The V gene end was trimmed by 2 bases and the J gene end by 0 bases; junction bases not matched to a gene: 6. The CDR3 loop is CASSFVGQVMNTEAFF. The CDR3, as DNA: TGTGCCAGCAGCTTTGTGGGACAGGTGATGAACACTGAAGCTTTCTTT. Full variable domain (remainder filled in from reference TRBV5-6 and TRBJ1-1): DAGVTQSPTHLIKTRGQQVTLRCSPKSGHDTVSWYQQALGQGPQFIFQYYEEEERQRGNFPDRFSGHQFPNYSSELNVNALLLGDSALYLCASSFVGQVMNTEAFFGQGTRLTVV.

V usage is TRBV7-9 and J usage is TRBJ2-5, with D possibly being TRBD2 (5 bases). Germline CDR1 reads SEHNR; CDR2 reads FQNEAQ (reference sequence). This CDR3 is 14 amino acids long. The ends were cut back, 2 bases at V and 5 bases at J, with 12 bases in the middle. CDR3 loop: CASSLTFTGETQYF. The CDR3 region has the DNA TGTGCCAGCAGCTTAACTTTTACGGGGGAGACCCAGTACTTC.

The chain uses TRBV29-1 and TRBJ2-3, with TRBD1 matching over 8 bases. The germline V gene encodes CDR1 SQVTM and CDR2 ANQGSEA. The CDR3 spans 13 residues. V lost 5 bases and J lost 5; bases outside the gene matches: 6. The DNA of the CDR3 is TGCAGCGTTCACCACAGGGGGAAAGATACGCAGTATTTT. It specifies CSVHHRGKDTQYF.

The CDR3 sequence is CASSLTGGSYEQYF. The DNA of the CDR3 is TGCGCCAGCAGTCTAACAGGGGGGTCCTACGAGCAGTACTTC. The rearrangement joins TRBV10-2 to TRBJ2-7; 8 bases line up with TRBD1. With V trimmed by 5 bases and J by 1 base, 4 bases remained unmatched. The germline CDR1 and CDR2 sequences are WSHSY and SAAADI. This CDR3 region has 14 residues.

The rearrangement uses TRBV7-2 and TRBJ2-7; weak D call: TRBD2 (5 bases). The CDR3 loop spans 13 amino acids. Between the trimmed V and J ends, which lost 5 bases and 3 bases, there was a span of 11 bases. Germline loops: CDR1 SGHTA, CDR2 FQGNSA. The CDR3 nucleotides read TGTGCCAGCAGCGAGGGATCAGGCTACGAGCAGTACTTC. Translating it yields CASSEGSGYEQYF.

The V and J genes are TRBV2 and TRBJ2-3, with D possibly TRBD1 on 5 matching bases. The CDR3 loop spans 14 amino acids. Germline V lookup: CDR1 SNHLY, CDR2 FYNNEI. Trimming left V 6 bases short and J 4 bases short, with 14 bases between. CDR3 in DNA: TGTGCCAGCAGGGAACTCAGGGTTGCAGATACGCAGTATTTT. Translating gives CASRELRVADTQYF.

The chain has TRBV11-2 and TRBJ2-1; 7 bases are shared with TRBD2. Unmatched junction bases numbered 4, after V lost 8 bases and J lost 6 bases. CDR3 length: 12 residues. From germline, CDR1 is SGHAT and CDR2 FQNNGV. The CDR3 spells CASLPGGNEQFF. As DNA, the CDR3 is TGTGCCAGCCTTCCGGGGGGCAATGAGCAGTTCTTC. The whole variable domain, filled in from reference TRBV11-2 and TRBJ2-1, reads EAGVAQSPRYKIIEKRQSVAFWCNPISGHATLYWYQQILGQGPKLLIQFQNNGVVDDSQLPKDRFSAERLKGVDSTLKIQPAKLEDSAVYLCASLPGGNEQFFGPGTRLTVL.

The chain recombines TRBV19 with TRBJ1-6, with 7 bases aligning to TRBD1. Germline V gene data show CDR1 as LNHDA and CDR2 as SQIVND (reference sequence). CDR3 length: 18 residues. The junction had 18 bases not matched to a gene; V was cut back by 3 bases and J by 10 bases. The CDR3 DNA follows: TGTGCCAGTAGTATGGGGGGAGTGAAGGGGGCGATTGCCTCACCCCTCCACTTT. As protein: CASSMGGVKGAIASPLHF. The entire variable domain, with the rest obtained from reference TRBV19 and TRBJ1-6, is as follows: DGGITQSPKYLFRKEGQNVTLSCEQNLNHDAMYWYRQDPGQGLRLIYYSQIVNDFQKGDIAEGYSVSREKKESFPLTVTSAQKNPTAFYLCASSMGGVKGAIASPLHFGNGTRLTVT.

CDR3 in DNA: TGTGCCAGCAGCGTAGATCGGGAGTTCCAGAACTATGGCTACACCTTC. As protein: CASSVDREFQNYGYTF. The chain uses TRBV9 and TRBJ1-2; D unresolved. The CDR3 has 16 residues. V was cut by 0 bases and J by 2 bases, with 14 bases left in between. The germline CDR1 and CDR2 sequences are SGDLS and YYNGEE.

CDR3 bases: TGTGCCAGCAGCATAGGACAGGGAGGCCAGCCCCAGCATTTT. This codes for CASSIGQGGQPQHF. This chain links TRBV6-2 or TRBV6-3 with TRBJ1-5; 8 nucleotides align to TRBD1. In germline, CDR1 is MNHEY, CDR2 SVGEGT. V lost 6 bases, J lost 7 bases, and 8 bases stayed unmatched. This CDR3 spans 14 amino acids.

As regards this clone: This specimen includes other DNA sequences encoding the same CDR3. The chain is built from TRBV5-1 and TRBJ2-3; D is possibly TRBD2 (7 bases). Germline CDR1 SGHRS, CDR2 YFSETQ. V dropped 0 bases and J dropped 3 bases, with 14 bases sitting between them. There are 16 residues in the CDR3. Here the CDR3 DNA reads TGCGCCAGCAGCTTGGCCGGGGGGCCGGGAACAGATACGCAGTATTTT. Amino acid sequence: CASSLAGGPGTDTQYF.

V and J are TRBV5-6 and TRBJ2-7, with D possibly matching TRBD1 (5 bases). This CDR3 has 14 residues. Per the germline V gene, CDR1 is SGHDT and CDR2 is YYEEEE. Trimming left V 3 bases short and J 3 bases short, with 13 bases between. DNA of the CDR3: TGTGCCAGCAGCTCGACCCCTACAGGCTACGAGCAGTACGTC. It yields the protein CASSSTPTGYEQYV.

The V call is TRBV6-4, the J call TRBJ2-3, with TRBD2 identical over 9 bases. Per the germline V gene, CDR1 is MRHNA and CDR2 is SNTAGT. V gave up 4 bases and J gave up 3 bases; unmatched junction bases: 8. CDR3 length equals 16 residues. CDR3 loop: CASSAGAGGQTDTQYF. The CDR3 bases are TGTGCCAGCAGTGCCGGAGCGGGGGGACAAACAGATACGCAGTATTTT.

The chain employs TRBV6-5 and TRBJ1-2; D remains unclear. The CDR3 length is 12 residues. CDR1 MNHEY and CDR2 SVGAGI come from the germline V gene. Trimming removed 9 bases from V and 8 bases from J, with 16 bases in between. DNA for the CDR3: TGTGCCAGTAGAGACGGCCCCTGGGGCTACACCTTC. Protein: CASRDGPWGYTF.

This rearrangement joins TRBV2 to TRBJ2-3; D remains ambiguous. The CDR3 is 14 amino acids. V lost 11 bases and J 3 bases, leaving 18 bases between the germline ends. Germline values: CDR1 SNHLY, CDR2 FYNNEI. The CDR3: CAAYIPGPTDTQYF. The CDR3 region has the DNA TGTGCCGCCTATATACCGGGCCCTACAGATACGCAGTATTTT.

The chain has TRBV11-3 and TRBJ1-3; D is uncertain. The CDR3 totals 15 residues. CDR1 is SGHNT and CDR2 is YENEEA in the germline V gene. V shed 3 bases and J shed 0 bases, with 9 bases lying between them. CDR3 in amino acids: CASSLDGNSGNTIYF. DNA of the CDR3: TGTGCCAGCAGCTTGGACGGTAACTCTGGAAACACCATATATTTT.

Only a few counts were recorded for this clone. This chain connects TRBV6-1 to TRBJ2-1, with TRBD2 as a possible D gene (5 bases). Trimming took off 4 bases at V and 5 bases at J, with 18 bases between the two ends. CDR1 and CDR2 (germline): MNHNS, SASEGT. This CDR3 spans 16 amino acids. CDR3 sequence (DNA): TGTGCCAGCAGTGCTGAGGGCCTGGTCCTCAACAATGAGCAGTTCTTC. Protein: CASSAEGLVLNNEQFF.

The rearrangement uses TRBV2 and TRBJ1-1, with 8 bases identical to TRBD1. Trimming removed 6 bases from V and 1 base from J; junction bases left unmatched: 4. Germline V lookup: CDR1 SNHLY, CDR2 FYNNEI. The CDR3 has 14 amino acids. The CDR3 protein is CASRIGTGNTEAFF. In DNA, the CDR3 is TGTGCCAGCAGAATTGGGACAGGGAACACTGAAGCTTTCTTT. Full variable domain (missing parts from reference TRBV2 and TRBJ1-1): EPEVTQTPSHQVTQMGQEVILRCVPISNHLYFYWYRQILGQKVEFLVSFYNNEISEKSEIFDDQFSVERPDGSNFTLKIRSTKLEDSAMYFCASRIGTGNTEAFFGQGTRLTVV.

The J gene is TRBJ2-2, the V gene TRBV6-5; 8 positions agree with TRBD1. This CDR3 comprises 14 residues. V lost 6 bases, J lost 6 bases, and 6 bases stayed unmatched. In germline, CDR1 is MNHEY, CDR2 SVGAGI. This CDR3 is CASRGDRPAGELFF. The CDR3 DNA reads TGTGCCAGCAGGGGGGACAGGCCGGCCGGGGAGCTGTTTTTT.